A single sample is the source of the 13 T cell receptor beta chains below, sequenced in a study of regulatory T cells in long-lasting Graves disease. Noted time point: newly diagnosed GD, antithyroid drugs for less than 3 months. Extracted PBMC RNA gave rise to the TCR library. In building TCR beta libraries, iRepertoire HTBI primers were used together with Arm-PCR of CDR3 regions. TCRdb re-called the multiplex PCR reads with MiXCR, one entry per CDR3 protein. The table shows more than 300,000 distinct CDR3 sequences, with roughly 10% occurring only once. The same specimen was also included in a second study, on T cells in Graves' hyperthyroidism and ophthalmopathy.

The specimen was peripheral blood mononuclear cells (PBMCs), collected at new diagnosis, from a patient treated with antithyroid drugs. The source of these receptors is a young woman with Graves disease.

There are a few counts of this clonotype. The J gene is TRBJ2-7, the V gene TRBV20-1; D is possibly TRBD2 (7 bases). This CDR3 spans 13 amino acids. Deletions cut 3 bases from V and 2 bases from J, with 11 bases between. Germline V gene data show CDR1 as DFQATT and CDR2 as SNEGSKA (reference sequence). The CDR3 sequence is CSASQGGAYEQYV. In DNA, the CDR3 is TGCAGTGCTAGTCAAGGGGGGGCCTACGAGCAGTACGTC.

The chain has TRBV6-5 and TRBJ2-3; the D is unclear. V was cut by 4 bases and J by 0 bases, with 14 bases left in between. The germline gives CDR1 MNHEY, CDR2 SVGAGI. The CDR3 runs to 16 residues. CDR3 amino acids: CASSFRIGPSTDTQYF. The CDR3 DNA follows: TGTGCCAGCAGTTTCCGGATAGGACCTAGCACAGATACGCAGTATTTT.

This clonotype was counted ten times or more. The chain has TRBV11-3 and TRBJ2-2; no firm D call. The CDR3 sequence is 13 residues long. CDR1 SGHNT and CDR2 YENEEA come from the germline V gene. Trimming took off 4 bases at V and 7 bases at J, with 10 bases between the two ends. CDR3 sequence: CASSSVQDGELFF. The CDR3 bases are TGTGCCAGCAGCTCGGTGCAAGACGGGGAGCTGTTTTTT.

This clonotype was counted at least ten times. The V and J genes are TRBV12-5 and TRBJ2-1, with TRBD2 as a possible D gene (5 bases). Germline lookup yields CDR1 LGHNT and CDR2 FRNRAP. The CDR3 has 18 residues. V gave up 0 bases and J gave up 0 bases, with 15 bases separating them. For the CDR3, the DNA is TGTGCTAGTGGTTTGGTACGGGCTAGCCCTAGCTCCTACAATGAGCAGTTCTTC. It yields the protein CASGLVRASPSSYNEQFF.

In its sample, this clonotype was seen many times. The chain joins TRBV28 to TRBJ1-5; possibly TRBD1 for D (5 bases). V lost 5 bases, J lost 7 bases, and 9 bases lay in between. This CDR3 region has 12 residues. Germline lookup yields CDR1 MDHEN and CDR2 SYDVKM. For the CDR3, the DNA is TGTGCCAGCAGTAGTGGGGGACAGCCCCAGCATTTT. Protein: CASSSGGQPQHF.

The CDR3: CASGPVNSNRGYTF. CDR3 nucleotides: TGTGCCAGCGGCCCCGTTAATTCAAATAGGGGCTACACCTTC. The chain has TRBV7-2 and TRBJ1-2; D call uncertain. The CDR3 runs 14 residues. The V gene's germline CDR1 is SGHTA and CDR2 FQGNSA. V was clipped by 8 bases and J by 8 bases, with 21 bases between them.

This clonotype was seen repeatedly, ten times or more. The CDR3 loop is CASSHSSGNEQFF. In DNA form, the CDR3 reads TGTGCCAGCAGCCACTCAAGCGGCAATGAGCAGTTCTTC. This chain links TRBV3-1 with TRBJ2-1, with a possible D match to TRBD2 (5 bases). The CDR3 contains 13 residues. V lost 3 bases and J lost 6, with 9 bases in between. CDR1 is LGHDT, CDR2 YNNKEL, per germline (reference sequence).

This clonotype has ten or more counts. V is TRBV7-8 and J is TRBJ1-1; D gene uncertain. Per germline, CDR1 SGHVS and CDR2 FQNEAQ. V gave up 5 bases and J gave up 7 bases, with 17 bases separating them. This CDR3 contains 14 residues. The CDR3 DNA reads TGTGCCAGCAGCGTTTCGCGGGCCGAACTTGAAGCTTTCTTT. It yields the protein CASSVSRAELEAFF.

The J gene is TRBJ1-2, the V gene TRBV19, with 9 bases that match TRBD1. Germline V gene sequence: CDR1 LNHDA, CDR2 SQIVND (reference sequence). This CDR3 contains 14 residues. Trimming removed 7 bases from V and 5 bases from J; junction bases left unmatched: 8. The CDR3 loop is CASMEGQGRYGYTF. The CDR3 DNA reads as TGTGCCAGTATGGAGGGACAGGGCCGTTATGGCTACACCTTC. The full variable domain, rest sourced from reference TRBV19 and TRBJ1-2, is DGGITQSPKYLFRKEGQNVTLSCEQNLNHDAMYWYRQDPGQGLRLIYYSQIVNDFQKGDIAEGYSVSREKKESFPLTVTSAQKNPTAFYLCASMEGQGRYGYTFGSGTRLTVV.

J is TRBJ2-2 and V is TRBV9, with TRBD2 matching 10 bases. Germline CDR1 is SGDLS and CDR2 is YYNGEE. This CDR3 has 16 amino acids. V shed 2 bases, J shed 1 base, and the junction held 2 bases outside the gene matches. The DNA of the CDR3 is TGTGCCAGCAGCGTTTCTAGCGGGAGGAACACCGGGGAGCTGTTTTTT. It specifies CASSVSSGRNTGELFF. Full variable domain (missing parts from reference TRBV9 and TRBJ2-2): DSGVTQTPKHLITATGQRVTLRCSPRSGDLSVYWYQQSLDQGLQFLIQYYNGEERAKGNILERFSAQQFPDLHSELNLSSLELGDSALYFCASSVSSGRNTGELFFGEGSRLTVL.

In its sample, this clonotype was seen many times. This sequence joins TRBV30 and TRBJ2-1; TRBD1 is a possible D gene (5 bases). The germline V gene encodes CDR1 GTSNPN and CDR2 SVGIG (reference sequence). With 4 bases removed from V and 5 bases from J, the gap between germline ends came to 15 bases. The CDR3 contains 14 residues. This chain's CDR3 is CAWIGQGANNEQFF. CDR3 nucleotide sequence: TGTGCCTGGATCGGGCAGGGCGCGAACAATGAGCAGTTCTTC.

About this clonotype: Relative to the germline gene, one junction end is altered; a read error may explain this. This chain uses TRBV27 with TRBJ1-5; TRBD1 is a possible D gene (5 bases). The germline V gene has CDR1 MNHEY and CDR2 SMNVEV (reference sequence). This CDR3 comprises 13 residues. The CDR3 DNA reads as TGTGTCAGCAGTTTATCCAGGGCGGGGCCCCAGCATTTT. Its protein is CVSSLSRAGPQHF.

This clonotype was seen a few times. The chain employs TRBV6-5 and TRBJ2-3; D might be TRBD2 (6 bases). Per the germline V gene, CDR1 is MNHEY and CDR2 is SVGAGI. V lost 4 bases, J lost 2 bases, and 13 bases lay in between. The CDR3 runs to 15 residues. The CDR3 spells CASSCRRRDTDTQYF. CDR3 in DNA: TGTGCCAGCAGTTGCCGGCGGCGGGACACAGATACGCAGTATTTT.